This TCR beta chain is from a study of cytomegalovirus exposure and HLA in healthy donors. Study summary: Unique TCRs from HLA-typed donors, about 85 million of them, were held in an early data release. Of around 410 genotyped donors, roughly 81% grouped in the Caucasian-associated ancestry cluster. Study-wide points: Versus the approximately 700-donor mean, an Asian-associated ancestry cluster reportedly showed fewer N-insertions in a later analysis.

Vbeta (60) and Jbeta (13) primers were used in the PCR. Method: immunoSEQ multiplex PCR; TCRdb's copy keeps in-frame clones and lacks some. The table includes some 130,000 clones, roughly four fifths detected once. About this clone: As yet, its antigen is unknown.

Trimming left V 6 bases short and J 0 bases short, with 11 bases between. CDR3 length: 14 amino acids. Germline V gives CDR1 SGHAT, CDR2 FQDESV (reference sequence). Sequencing was done on a sample of PBMCs. This clonotype was obtained from a male donor in good health and CMV-seronegative. The chain combines TRBV11-1 with TRBJ1-1; no reliable D call. The CDR3 loop is CASSYLSLNTEAFF. The CDR3, as DNA: TGTGCCAGCAGTTATTTATCCTTGAACACTGAAGCTTTCTTT. The variable domain in full, completed from reference TRBV11-1 and TRBJ1-1, reads EAEVAQSPRYKITEKSQAVAFWCDPISGHATLYWYRQILGQGPELLVQFQDESVVDDSQLPKDRFSAERLKGVDSTLKIQPAELGDSAMYLCASSYLSLNTEAFFGQGTRLTVV.